This TCR beta chain was sequenced in a study of metastatic and nonmetastatic thyroid tumors. At the level of the study: Repertoire comparisons spanned blood and tumor or nodule tissue from malignant and benign thyroid patients. Study observations and caveats: Malignant tumors reportedly showed significantly higher TCR beta diversity than benign nodules in both blood and tumor.

In germline, CDR1 is SGHTS, CDR2 YDEGEE. The CDR3 is 11 amino acids. V lost 4 bases to trimming and J lost 5 bases, with 5 bases between them. This clone was counted many times. The antigen remains unidentified. No patient had received any treatment before thyroid surgery. Per the authors' pipeline: To classify distant metastasis in papillary thyroid cancer, a model was built from CDR3 differences across clinicopathological groups. Using MiXCR, TCRdb reanalyzed the PCR reads. None of the V and J calls come from the authors' own analysis; TCRdb made them. Of approximately 38,000 clones in the sample, roughly 25% were seen once.

The sequence derives from a female donor with papillary thyroid cancer or a benign thyroid nodule (not recorded which). Some clones in this sample may be carry-over from other donors' samples. The sequencing input was blood. The chain employs TRBV5-8 and TRBJ2-3; no clear D gene. The CDR3 spells CASSMKDTQYF. The CDR3 DNA is TGTGCCAGCAGCATGAAAGATACGCAGTATTTT.